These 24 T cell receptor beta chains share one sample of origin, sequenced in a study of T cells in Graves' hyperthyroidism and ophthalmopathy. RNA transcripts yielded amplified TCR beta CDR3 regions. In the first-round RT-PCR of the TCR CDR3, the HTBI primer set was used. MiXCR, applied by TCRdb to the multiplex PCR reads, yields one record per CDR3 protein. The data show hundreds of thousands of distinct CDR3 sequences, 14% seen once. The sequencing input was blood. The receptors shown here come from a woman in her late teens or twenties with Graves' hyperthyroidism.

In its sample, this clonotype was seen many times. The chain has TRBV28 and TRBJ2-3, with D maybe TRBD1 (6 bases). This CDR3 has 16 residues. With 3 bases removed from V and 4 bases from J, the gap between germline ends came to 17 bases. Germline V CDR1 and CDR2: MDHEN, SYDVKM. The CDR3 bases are TGTGCCAGCAGTTTTAATGCAGGGGCGGCGGCAGATACGCAGTATTTT. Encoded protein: CASSFNAGAAADTQYF.

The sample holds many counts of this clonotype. The CDR3 here is CASSPQPGSYGYTF. As DNA, the CDR3 is TGTGCCAGCAGTCCTCAGCCAGGGAGCTATGGCTACACCTTC. V and J are TRBV28 and TRBJ1-2, with D tentatively TRBD1 (5 bases). V lost 5 bases to trimming and J lost 4 bases, with 14 bases between them. Germline assignment: CDR1 MDHEN and CDR2 SYDVKM. The CDR3 is 14 residues long.

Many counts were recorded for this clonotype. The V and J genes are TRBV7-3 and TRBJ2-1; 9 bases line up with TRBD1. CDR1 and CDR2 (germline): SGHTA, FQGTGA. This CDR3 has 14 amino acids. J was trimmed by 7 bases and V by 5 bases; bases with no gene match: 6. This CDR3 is CASSARQGVNEQFF. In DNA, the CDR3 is TGTGCCAGCAGCGCCCGACAGGGGGTAAATGAGCAGTTCTTC.

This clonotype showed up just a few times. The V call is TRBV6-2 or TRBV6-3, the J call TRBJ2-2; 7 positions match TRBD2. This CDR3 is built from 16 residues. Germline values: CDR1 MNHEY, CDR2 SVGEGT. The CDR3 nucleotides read TGTGCGATTAAGGATAGCGGGCCTCCGAACACCGGGGAGCTGTTTTTT. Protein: CAIKDSGPPNTGELFF.

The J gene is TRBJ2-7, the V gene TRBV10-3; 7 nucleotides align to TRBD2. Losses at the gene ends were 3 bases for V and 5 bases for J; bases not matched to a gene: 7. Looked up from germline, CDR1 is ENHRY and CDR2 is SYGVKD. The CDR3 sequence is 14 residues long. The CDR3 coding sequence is TGTGCCATCAGTGACGTCGCGGGAGTGGACGAGCAGTACTTC. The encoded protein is CAISDVAGVDEQYF.

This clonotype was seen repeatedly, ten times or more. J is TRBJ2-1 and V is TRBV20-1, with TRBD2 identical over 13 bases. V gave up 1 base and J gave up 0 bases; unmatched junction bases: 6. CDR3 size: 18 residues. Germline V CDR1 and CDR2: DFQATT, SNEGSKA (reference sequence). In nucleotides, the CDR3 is TGCAGTGCTAGAGCCCTGGGACTAGCGGGAAACTCCTACAATGAGCAGTTCTTC. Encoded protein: CSARALGLAGNSYNEQFF.

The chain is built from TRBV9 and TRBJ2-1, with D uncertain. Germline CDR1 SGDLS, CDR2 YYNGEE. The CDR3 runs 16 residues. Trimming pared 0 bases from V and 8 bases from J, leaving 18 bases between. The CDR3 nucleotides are TGTGCCAGCAGCGTAGACCAACAGCCTGCTTTGGATGAGCAGTTCTTC. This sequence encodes CASSVDQQPALDEQFF. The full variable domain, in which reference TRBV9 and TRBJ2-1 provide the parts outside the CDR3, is DSGVTQTPKHLITATGQRVTLRCSPRSGDLSVYWYQQSLDQGLQFLIQYYNGEERAKGNILERFSAQQFPDLHSELNLSSLELGDSALYFCASSVDQQPALDEQFFGPGTRLTVL.

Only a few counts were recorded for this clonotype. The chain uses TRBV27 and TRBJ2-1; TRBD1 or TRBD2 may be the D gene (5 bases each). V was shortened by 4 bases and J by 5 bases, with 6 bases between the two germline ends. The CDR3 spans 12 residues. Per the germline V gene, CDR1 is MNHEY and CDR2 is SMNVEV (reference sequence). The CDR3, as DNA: TGTGCCAGCAGTTGGGGGAACAATGAGCAGTTCTTC. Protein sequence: CASSWGNNEQFF.

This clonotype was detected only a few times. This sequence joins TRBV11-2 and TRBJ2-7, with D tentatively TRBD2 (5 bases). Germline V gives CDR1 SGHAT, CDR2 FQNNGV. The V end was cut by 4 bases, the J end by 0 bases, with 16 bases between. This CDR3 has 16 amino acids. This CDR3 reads CASSSGRGTGSYEQYF. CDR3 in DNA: TGTGCCAGCAGCTCGGGCCGGGGAACGGGCTCCTACGAGCAGTACTTC.

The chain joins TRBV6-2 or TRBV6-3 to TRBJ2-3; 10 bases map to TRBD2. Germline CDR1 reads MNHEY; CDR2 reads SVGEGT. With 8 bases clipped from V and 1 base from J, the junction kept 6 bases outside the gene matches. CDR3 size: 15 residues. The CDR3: CASGSAGGGTDTQYF. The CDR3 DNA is TGTGCCAGCGGTTCAGCGGGAGGGGGCACAGATACGCAGTATTTT.

For the CDR3, the DNA is TGCAGTGCTGGGCCCGGGACGGTAGACTATGGCTACACCTTC. Its protein is CSAGPGTVDYGYTF. The genes are TRBV20-1 and TRBJ1-2, with D perhaps TRBD1 (5 bases). V lost 5 bases to trimming and J lost 3 bases, with 16 bases between them. Germline CDR1 DFQATT, CDR2 SNEGSKA (reference sequence). The CDR3 is 14 amino acids.

The CDR3 here is CASSQDVMDYYNSPLHF. The CDR3 nucleotides are TGCGCCAGCAGCCAAGACGTGATGGATTATTATAATTCACCCCTCCACTTT. J is TRBJ1-6 and V is TRBV4-1; no clear D gene. Trimming cost V 0 bases and J 4 bases, with 13 bases left between them. The CDR3 totals 17 residues. Germline CDR1 reads MGHRA; CDR2 reads YSYEKL.

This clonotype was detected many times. The CDR3: CASTHGRDEQFF. Here the CDR3 DNA reads TGTGCCAGCACCCATGGGCGGGATGAGCAGTTCTTC. The chain carries TRBV6-1 and TRBJ2-1; maybe TRBD2 (5 bases). Germline loops: CDR1 MNHNS, CDR2 SASEGT. V was clipped by 7 bases and J by 8 bases, with 12 bases between them. The CDR3 runs to 12 residues.

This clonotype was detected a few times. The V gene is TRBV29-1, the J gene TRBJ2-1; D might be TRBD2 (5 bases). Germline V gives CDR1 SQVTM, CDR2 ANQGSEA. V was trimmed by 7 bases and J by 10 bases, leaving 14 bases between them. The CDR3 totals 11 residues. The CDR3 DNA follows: TGCAGCGCCTTCCGGGGAATGGAGCAGTTCTTC. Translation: CSAFRGMEQFF.

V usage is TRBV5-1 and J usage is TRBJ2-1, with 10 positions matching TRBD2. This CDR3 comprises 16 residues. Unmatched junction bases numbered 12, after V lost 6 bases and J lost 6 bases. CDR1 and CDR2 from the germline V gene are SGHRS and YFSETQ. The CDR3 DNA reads TGCGCCAGCACCCCCACTGGGCTAGCGGGAGCCAATGAGCAGTTCTTC. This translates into CASTPTGLAGANEQFF.

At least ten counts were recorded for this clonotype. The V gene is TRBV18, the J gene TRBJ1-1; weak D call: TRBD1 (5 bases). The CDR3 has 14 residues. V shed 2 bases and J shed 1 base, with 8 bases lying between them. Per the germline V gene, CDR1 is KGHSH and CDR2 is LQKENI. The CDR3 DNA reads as TGTGCCAGCTCACCATTGGGGACGAACACTGAAGCTTTCTTT. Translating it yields CASSPLGTNTEAFF.

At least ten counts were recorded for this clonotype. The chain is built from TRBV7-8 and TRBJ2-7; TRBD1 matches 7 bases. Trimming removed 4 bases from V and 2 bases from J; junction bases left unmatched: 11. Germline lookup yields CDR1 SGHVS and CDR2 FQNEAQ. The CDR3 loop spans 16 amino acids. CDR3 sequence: CASSSQDRVSAYEQYF. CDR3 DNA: TGTGCCAGCAGCTCGCAAGACAGGGTATCCGCCTACGAGCAGTACTTC.

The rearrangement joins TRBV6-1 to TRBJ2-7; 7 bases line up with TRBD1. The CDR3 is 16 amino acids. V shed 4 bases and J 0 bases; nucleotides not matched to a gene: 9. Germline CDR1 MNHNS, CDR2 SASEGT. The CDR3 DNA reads TGTGCCAGCAGTGTACGGACCGGGACAGTCTCCTACGAGCAGTACTTC. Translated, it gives CASSVRTGTVSYEQYF.

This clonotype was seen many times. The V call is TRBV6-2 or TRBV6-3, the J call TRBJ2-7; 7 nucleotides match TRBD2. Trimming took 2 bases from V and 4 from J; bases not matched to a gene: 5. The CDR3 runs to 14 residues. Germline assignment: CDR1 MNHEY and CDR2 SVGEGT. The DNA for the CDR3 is TGTGCCAGCAGTTACCTAGCGGAGTCATACGAGCAGTACTTC. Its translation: CASSYLAESYEQYF.

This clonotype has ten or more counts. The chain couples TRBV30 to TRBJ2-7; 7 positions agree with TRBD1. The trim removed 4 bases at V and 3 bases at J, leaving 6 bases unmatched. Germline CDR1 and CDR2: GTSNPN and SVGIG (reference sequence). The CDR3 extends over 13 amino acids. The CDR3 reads CAWTLTGDYEQYF. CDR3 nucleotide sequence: TGTGCCTGGACCCTTACAGGGGACTACGAGCAGTACTTC. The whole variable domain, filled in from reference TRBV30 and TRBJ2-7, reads SQTIHQWPATLVQPVGSPLSLECTVEGTSNPNLYWYRQAAGRGLQLLFYSVGIGQISSEVPQNLSASRPQDRQFILSSKKLLLSDSGFYLCAWTLTGDYEQYFGPGTRLTVT.

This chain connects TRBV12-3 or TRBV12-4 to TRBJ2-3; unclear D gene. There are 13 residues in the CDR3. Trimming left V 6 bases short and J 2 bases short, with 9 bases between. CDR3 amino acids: CASRDADTDTQYF. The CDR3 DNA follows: TGTGCCAGCAGAGACGCGGACACAGATACGCAGTATTTT.

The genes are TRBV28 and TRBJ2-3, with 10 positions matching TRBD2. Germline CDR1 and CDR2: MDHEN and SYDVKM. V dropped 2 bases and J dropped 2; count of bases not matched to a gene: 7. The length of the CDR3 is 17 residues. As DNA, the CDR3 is TGTGCCAGCAGTTTAGGATCTAGCGGGAGAGTCACAGATACGCAGTATTTT. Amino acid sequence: CASSLGSSGRVTDTQYF.

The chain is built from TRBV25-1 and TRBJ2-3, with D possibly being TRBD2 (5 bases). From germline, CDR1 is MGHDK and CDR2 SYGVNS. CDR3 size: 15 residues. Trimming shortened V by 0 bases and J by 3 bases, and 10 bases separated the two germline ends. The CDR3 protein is CASSEYREVTDTQYF. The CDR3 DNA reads TGTGCCAGCAGTGAATACCGGGAAGTGACAGATACGCAGTATTTT.

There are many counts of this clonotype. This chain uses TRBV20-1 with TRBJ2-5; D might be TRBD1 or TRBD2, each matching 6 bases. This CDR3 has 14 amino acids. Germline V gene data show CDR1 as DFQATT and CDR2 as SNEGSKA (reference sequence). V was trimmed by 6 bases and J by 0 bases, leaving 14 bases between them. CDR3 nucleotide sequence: TGCAGTGCCGAGGGGGGTCCGTACCAAGAGACCCAGTACTTC. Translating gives CSAEGGPYQETQYF.